Listed here are 19 T cell receptor beta chains from one sample, sequenced in a study of cytomegalovirus exposure and HLA in healthy donors. The PCR ran on 60 Vbeta and 13 Jbeta primers. Method: immunoSEQ multiplex PCR; TCRdb's copy keeps in-frame clones and lacks some. The data contain around 160,000 clones, over 70% of them singletons. Specimen: PBMCs. These receptor sequences come from a woman between 40 and 50 years old in good health and CMV-seropositive.

This clone has just a few counts. The chain recombines TRBV10-3 with TRBJ1-6, with TRBD1 matching 9 bases. Per germline, CDR1 ENHRY and CDR2 SYGVKD. Trimming took 4 bases from V and 9 from J; bases not matched to a gene: 7. This CDR3 is built from 15 residues. CDR3 residues: CAISGRDRDASPLHF. CDR3 sequence (DNA): TGTGCCATCAGTGGCCGGGACAGGGACGCTTCACCCCTCCACTTT.

In nucleotides, the CDR3 is TGTGCCAGCAGCTCGACAGGGGGGGACCGACCGCAGTATTTT. Its translation is CASSSTGGDRPQYF. The rearrangement links TRBV7-3 to TRBJ2-3, with 9 positions matching TRBD1. The CDR3 contains 14 residues. Germline V gene data show CDR1 as SGHTA and CDR2 as FQGTGA. V was clipped by 4 bases and J by 10 bases; unmatched bases: 9.

This clone was recorded only once. This chain uses TRBV6-1 with TRBJ1-2; D call uncertain. V was pared by 6 bases and J by 2 bases, with 10 bases between. The CDR3 extends over 13 amino acids. Germline V gives CDR1 MNHNS, CDR2 SASEGT. For the CDR3, the DNA is TGTGCCAGCAGCAAAGCCCCGAACTATGGCTACACCTTC. Translating it yields CASSKAPNYGYTF.

The chain has TRBV5-1 and TRBJ2-5, with a weak D call TRBD2 (5 bases). Germline V lookup: CDR1 SGHRS, CDR2 YFSETQ. This CDR3 has 15 residues. The germline V and J ends were trimmed by 0 bases and 5 bases, with 14 bases remaining between them. DNA for the CDR3: TGCGCCAGCAGCTTGGAGTCTAGCCCTTCGGAGACCCAGTACTTC. Its protein is CASSLESSPSETQYF.

In regard to this clone: At one boundary the junction diverges from the germline segment, which might be a read error. Other nucleotide sequences from this sample produce the same CDR3. This chain uses TRBV5-1 with TRBJ2-7; TRBD1 agrees at 10 bases. This CDR3 region has 15 residues. CDR1 is SGHRS and CDR2 is YFSETQ in the germline V gene. Here the CDR3 DNA reads TGTGCCAGCAGCTTGAGACAGGGGGCTTACTACGAGCAGTACTTC. This sequence encodes CASSLRQGAYYEQYF. The whole variable domain, remainder taken from reference TRBV5-1 and TRBJ2-7, is KAGVTQTPRYLIKTRGQQVTLSCSPISGHRSVSWYQQTPGQGLQFLFEYFSETQRNKGNFPGRFSGRQFSNSRSEMNVSTLELGDSALYLCASSLRQGAYYEQYFGPGTRLTVT.

The chain links TRBV5-4 to TRBJ1-2; 8 nucleotides agree with TRBD1. The CDR3 runs to 16 residues. Germline V gene lookup returns CDR1 SGHNT and CDR2 YYREEE (reference sequence). After removal of 0 bases from V and 4 bases from J, the junction contained 8 bases not matched to a gene. The DNA for the CDR3 is TGTGCCAGCAGCTTGGAAGAACAGGGGGAGCCCTATGGCTACACCTTC. Translation gives CASSLEEQGEPYGYTF.

The chain couples TRBV6-1 to TRBJ1-1; a possible D gene is TRBD1 (5 bases). The V end was cut by 5 bases, the J end by 2 bases, with 9 bases between. This CDR3 is built from 13 residues. CDR1 is MNHNS and CDR2 is SASEGT in the germline V gene. CDR3 in amino acids: CASSPGHNTEAFF. The DNA for the CDR3 is TGTGCCAGCAGTCCAGGACATAACACTGAAGCTTTCTTT.

The chain recombines TRBV10-3 with TRBJ1-4, with D perhaps matching TRBD1 (6 bases). Germline CDR1 is ENHRY and CDR2 is SYGVKD. Deletions cut 11 bases from V and 8 bases from J, with 15 bases between. The CDR3 sequence is 12 residues long. The CDR3 nucleotides are TGTGCCGTCCGGGGGGCGGCGGAAAAACTGTTTTTT. As protein: CAVRGAAEKLFF.

The J gene is TRBJ2-2, the V gene TRBV30, with D unclear. This CDR3 region has 13 residues. Germline values: CDR1 GTSNPN, CDR2 SVGIG (reference sequence). V was shortened by 5 bases and J by 5 bases, with 12 bases between the two germline ends. The chain's CDR3 is CAWSPRVTGELFF. In nucleotides, the CDR3 is TGTGCCTGGTCCCCACGGGTTACCGGGGAGCTGTTTTTT.

CDR3 coding DNA: TGTGCCAGCAGTGAAGGGGGCCTAACTAATGAAAAACTGTTTTTT. Encoded protein: CASSEGGLTNEKLFF. The chain joins TRBV2 to TRBJ1-4; maybe TRBD1 (5 bases). This CDR3 region has 15 residues. Germline V gene sequence: CDR1 SNHLY, CDR2 FYNNEI. V was trimmed by 1 base and J by 1 base, leaving 7 bases between them. Filled out from reference TRBV2 and TRBJ1-4, the complete variable domain reads EPEVTQTPSHQVTQMGQEVILRCVPISNHLYFYWYRQILGQKVEFLVSFYNNEISEKSEIFDDQFSVERPDGSNFTLKIRSTKLEDSAMYFCASSEGGLTNEKLFFGSGTQLSVL.

This rearrangement joins TRBV5-6 to TRBJ1-2, with D uncertain. This CDR3 is built from 13 residues. Germline V gene data show CDR1 as SGHDT and CDR2 as YYEEEE. V was clipped by 0 bases and J by 3 bases, with 6 bases between them. CDR3 amino acids: CASSLDVDYGYTF. The CDR3 DNA sequence: TGTGCCAGCAGCTTGGATGTAGACTATGGCTACACCTTC. The full variable domain, its missing parts supplied by reference TRBV5-6 and TRBJ1-2, is DAGVTQSPTHLIKTRGQQVTLRCSPKSGHDTVSWYQQALGQGPQFIFQYYEEEERQRGNFPDRFSGHQFPNYSSELNVNALLLGDSALYLCASSLDVDYGYTFGSGTRLTVV.

The gene calls are TRBV14 and TRBJ2-1; 11 nucleotides agree with TRBD2. Losses at the gene ends were 3 bases for V and 4 bases for J; bases not matched to a gene: 2. Germline lookup yields CDR1 SGHDN and CDR2 FVKESK. This CDR3 spans 15 amino acids. CDR3 in DNA: TGTGCCAGCAGCCAGACTAGCGGGGTTTACAATGAGCAGTTCTTC. This codes for CASSQTSGVYNEQFF. Full variable domain (rest looked up from reference TRBV14 and TRBJ2-1): EAGVTQFPSHSVIEKGQTVTLRCDPISGHDNLYWYRRVMGKEIKFLLHFVKESKQDESGMPNNRFLAERTGGTYSTLKVQPAELEDSGVYFCASSQTSGVYNEQFFGPGTRLTVL.

J is TRBJ2-5 and V is TRBV6-1; TRBD2 is a possible D gene (8 bases). The germline V gene has CDR1 MNHNS and CDR2 SASEGT. This CDR3 region has 14 residues. The V end was cut by 7 bases, the J end by 11 bases, with 23 bases between. CDR3 protein: CASTREGQSGEQYF. The CDR3, as DNA: TGTGCCAGCACCCGGGAGGGACAGTCTGGGGAGCAGTACTTC.

In its sample, this clone was seen a few times. Its ends do not fully match the called genes, so a read error is possible. J is TRBJ1-1 and V is TRBV7-9; 7 nucleotides line up with TRBD1. The germline gives CDR1 SEHNR, CDR2 FQNEAQ (reference sequence). This CDR3 contains 12 residues. For the CDR3, the DNA is TGTTCCAGCAGCCAAGGGGGACAGCAAGCTTTCTTT. This sequence encodes CSSSQGGQQAFF.

This chain connects TRBV2 to TRBJ1-2; TRBD1 is a possible D gene (6 bases). Trimming removed 9 bases at V and 8 bases at J, with 22 bases between. Germline CDR1 and CDR2: SNHLY and FYNNEI. The CDR3 is made up of 14 amino acids. The CDR3 reads CASRAGGASTGYTF. For the CDR3, the DNA is TGTGCCAGTAGAGCGGGGGGCGCAAGTACGGGCTACACCTTC.

This CDR3 reads CASSLLGGGTEAFF. CDR3 nucleotides: TGTGCCAGCAGCTTACTAGGGGGCGGCACTGAAGCTTTCTTT. The chain is built from TRBV7-3 and TRBJ1-1, with 7 bases matching TRBD1. Germline V CDR1 and CDR2: SGHTA, FQGTGA. The CDR3 spans 14 residues. The trim removed 2 bases at V and 4 bases at J, leaving 4 bases unmatched.

This chain uses TRBV13 with TRBJ2-3; 13 nucleotides agree with TRBD2. The trim removed 5 bases at V and 5 bases at J, leaving 7 bases unmatched. Per germline, CDR1 PRHDT and CDR2 FYEKMQ (reference sequence). CDR3 size: 16 residues. The CDR3 region is CASSLRLAGGVDTQYF. In DNA form, the CDR3 reads TGTGCCAGCAGCCTGCGACTAGCGGGGGGAGTAGATACGCAGTATTTT.

Notes on this clone: The junction departs from the called germline gene at one end, perhaps through a read error. The chain employs TRBV7-9 and TRBJ2-2; D unresolved. The CDR3 totals 13 residues. The germline CDR1 and CDR2 sequences are SEHNR and FQNEAQ (reference sequence). The CDR3 sequence is CASTLLNTGELFF. The CDR3 DNA reads TGTGCCAGCACCTTACTTAACACCGGGGAGCTGTTTTTT.

This chain links TRBV13 with TRBJ1-1, with D possibly matching TRBD1 (6 bases). Trimming stripped 7 bases from V and 8 bases from J, with 20 bases between. Germline V CDR1 and CDR2: PRHDT, FYEKMQ (reference sequence). This CDR3 has 14 residues. CDR3 loop: CASTLQGPFQEAFF. CDR3 coding DNA: TGTGCCAGCACCCTACAGGGACCCTTCCAGGAAGCTTTCTTT.